Following are 12 T cell receptor beta chains from one sample sequenced in a study of human T cells and chemical hapten exposure (dated by TCRdb to the early 2020s). Taken with the paper, the label for time point translates to: pre-sensitization, week 0. The sample's treatment or condition label, decoded: therapeutic diphenylcyclopropenone sensitization with weekly scalp DPC. Libraries were prepared through RACE. This sample was sequenced with a NextSeq 500. TCRdb handled the public reads itself, with Q25 trimming in fastp and clone calling in MiXCR, and kept productive beta chains. Rows merge per CDR3 protein into single entries with the most common DNA and genes. This sample is represented by about 250,000 distinct CDR3 sequences; just under 8% of them were singletons. The ten most abundant clones make up around 1.2% of the sample. The source material was whole blood, sampled in connection with sensitization to the hapten diphenylcyclopropenone (DPC). These receptors were collected from a man between 18 and 29 years old with alopecia areata. Some clones in this sample may be carry-over from other donors' samples.

This clonotype was seen repeatedly, ten times or more. This sequence joins TRBV20-1 and TRBJ1-5; 9 bases are a match to TRBD1. V was pared by 2 bases and J by 0 bases, with 5 bases of the junction left unmatched. Germline V gives CDR1 DFQATT, CDR2 SNEGSKA (reference sequence). CDR3 length: 16 residues. DNA of the CDR3: TGCAGTGCTAGATCCGGGACAGGGAGTAGCAATCAGCCCCAGCATTTT. Amino acid sequence: CSARSGTGSSNQPQHF.

This clonotype was recorded at least ten times. The chain carries TRBV9 and TRBJ2-2; TRBD2 matches at 8 bases. CDR3 size: 16 residues. Germline values: CDR1 SGDLS, CDR2 YYNGEE. V was pared by 4 bases and J by 3 bases, with 8 bases of the junction left unmatched. CDR3 nucleotides: TGTGCCAGCAGCCCTCGCCTAGCGGGCCACACCGGGGAGCTGTTTTTT. It specifies CASSPRLAGHTGELFF. Supplemented by reference TRBV9 and TRBJ2-2, the full variable domain reads DSGVTQTPKHLITATGQRVTLRCSPRSGDLSVYWYQQSLDQGLQFLIQYYNGEERAKGNILERFSAQQFPDLHSELNLSSLELGDSALYFCASSPRLAGHTGELFFGEGSRLTVL.

J is TRBJ1-1 and V is TRBV5-1, with TRBD1 as a possible D gene (6 bases). V gave up 3 bases and J gave up 5 bases, with 23 bases separating them. CDR1 and CDR2 (germline): SGHRS, YFSETQ. The CDR3 runs to 17 residues. CDR3 sequence (DNA): TGCGCCAGCAGCTCCGGACAGCTTTCGTCCGTTGTAACTGAAGCTTTCTTT. Its translation: CASSSGQLSSVVTEAFF.

This clonotype was detected a few times. The chain couples TRBV24-1 to TRBJ2-3, with 7 bases that match TRBD2. Unmatched junction bases numbered 4, after V lost 9 bases and J lost 2 bases. Germline V gene data show CDR1 as KGHDR and CDR2 as SFDVKD. This CDR3 region has 13 residues. This CDR3 is CATGAGPTDTQYF. CDR3 nucleotide sequence: TGTGCCACCGGAGCGGGGCCCACAGATACGCAGTATTTT.

In this sample, this clonotype turned up once. This chain uses TRBV20-1 with TRBJ2-1, with unresolved D. Germline V gives CDR1 DFQATT, CDR2 SNEGSKA (reference sequence). Trimming pared 5 bases from V and 0 bases from J, leaving 8 bases between. This CDR3 comprises 13 residues. DNA of the CDR3: TGCAGTGCTCCACTCGTCTCCTACAATGAGCAGTTCTTC. Translating it yields CSAPLVSYNEQFF.

This clonotype was detected many times. CDR3 coding DNA: TGTGCCAGCAGCTTGAAGGGGACAACTAATGAAAAACTGTTTTTT. Protein product: CASSLKGTTNEKLFF. V is TRBV5-5 and J is TRBJ1-4, with TRBD1 as a possible D gene (5 bases). V lost 1 base and J lost 0, with 7 bases in between. The CDR3 contains 15 residues. The germline V gene has CDR1 SGHKS and CDR2 YYEKEE (reference sequence).

This clonotype was observed a few times. The V and J genes are TRBV6-5 and TRBJ1-1, with 10 bases identical to TRBD1. This CDR3 region has 16 residues. Germline values: CDR1 MNHEY, CDR2 SVGAGI. V trimming: 2 bases; J trimming: 6 bases; junction bases outside the gene matches: 9. CDR3 nucleotides: TGTGCCAGCAGTTACCGCGGGACAGGGGTTTTTTCTGAAGCTTTCTTT. It yields the protein CASSYRGTGVFSEAFF.

This clonotype was recorded a few times. This rearrangement joins TRBV7-9 to TRBJ1-4; D ambiguous. The germline V and J ends were trimmed by 3 bases and 4 bases, with 9 bases remaining between them. CDR3 length: 14 residues. Germline V gene lookup returns CDR1 SEHNR and CDR2 FQNEAQ (reference sequence). This CDR3 is CASSFSRDNEKLFF. CDR3 coding DNA: TGTGCCAGCAGCTTCTCTAGGGATAATGAAAAACTGTTTTTT.

The chain couples TRBV27 to TRBJ2-5; perhaps TRBD1 as D (6 bases). This CDR3 has 17 residues. Germline V lookup: CDR1 MNHEY, CDR2 SMNVEV (reference sequence). With 5 bases removed from V and 2 bases from J, the gap between germline ends came to 21 bases. CDR3 sequence: CASSPRLRGLWQETQYF. CDR3 in DNA: TGTGCCAGCAGTCCCCGGTTGAGGGGGTTGTGGCAAGAGACCCAGTACTTC.

The chain combines TRBV12-5 with TRBJ1-1; D ambiguous. Germline CDR1 reads LGHNT; CDR2 reads FRNRAP. V lost 2 bases, J lost 8 bases, and 6 bases lay in between. The CDR3 extends over 11 amino acids. This CDR3 is CASGLSREAFF. CDR3 DNA: TGTGCTAGTGGTTTGAGTCGGGAAGCTTTCTTT.

Ten or more counts support this clonotype. This chain joins TRBV28 and TRBJ2-7, with a possible D match to TRBD2 (6 bases). The CDR3 runs 13 residues. V dropped 7 bases and J dropped 4 bases, with 14 bases sitting between them. CDR1 and CDR2 from the germline V gene are MDHEN and SYDVKM. The CDR3 reads CASISEGTYEQYF. CDR3 nucleotides: TGTGCCAGCATCTCGGAGGGGACGTACGAGCAGTACTTC.

This clonotype was recorded a few times. This chain connects TRBV6-2 or TRBV6-3 to TRBJ2-1; D gene uncertain. CDR3 length equals 15 residues. With 7 bases removed from V and 3 bases from J, the gap between germline ends came to 16 bases. CDR1 and CDR2 (germline): MNHEY, SVGEGT. For the CDR3, the DNA is TGTGCCAGCACCTTACGTTTGGAAATCTACAATGAGCAGTTCTTC. Amino acid sequence: CASTLRLEIYNEQFF.